This TCR beta chain was obtained from a study of shared clonotypes between healthy human individuals. At the level of the study: CD8 memory received one plate per donor, CD8 naive two, CD4 memory three and CD4 naive three. General study findings and limits: Estimated richness was generally greater in naive than memory subsets.

A note on this clone: Its antigen is undetermined.

The authors split each subset's genomic DNA evenly across several immunoSEQ plates. The protocol was immunoSEQ multiplex PCR, while the TCRdb copy is restricted to in-frame clones and leaves out a portion. The repertoire includes millions of clones, 85% to 95% of them detected once, and roughly 0.13% sits in the top ten. Germline-derived CDR1 and CDR2 are SGHNT and YYREEE (reference sequence). Losses at the gene ends were 1 base for V and 10 bases for J; bases not matched to a gene: 11. This CDR3 contains 16 residues. This TCR derives from a man between 18 and 35 years old in good health. V and J are TRBV5-4 and TRBJ2-1, with 10 bases fitting TRBD2. The sequenced sample consisted of naive CD4+ T cells sorted from blood. Subset specified: CD45RA+ positively selected. The CDR3 loop is CASSLRQVLAGPEQFF. CDR3 sequence (DNA): TGTGCCAGCAGCTTGCGGCAGGTACTAGCGGGACCCGAGCAGTTCTTC.